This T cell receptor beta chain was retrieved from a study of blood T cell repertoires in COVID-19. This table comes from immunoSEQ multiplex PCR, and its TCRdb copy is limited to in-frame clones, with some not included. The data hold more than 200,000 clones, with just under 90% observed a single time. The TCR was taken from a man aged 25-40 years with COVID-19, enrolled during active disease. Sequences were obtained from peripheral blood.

The CDR3 reads CASSASQGFGDTEAFF. The CDR3 DNA follows: TGTGCCAGCAGTGCTTCTCAGGGTTTTGGCGACACTGAAGCTTTCTTT. The chain links TRBV6-6 to TRBJ1-1, with a possible D match to TRBD1 (5 bases). The CDR3 totals 16 residues. The germline gives CDR1 MNHNY, CDR2 SVGAGI (reference sequence). V gave up 5 bases and J gave up 3 bases, with 19 bases separating them.